One sample yielded the 4 T cell receptor beta chains listed below, sequenced in a study of radiotherapy plus CTLA-4 blockade in lung cancer. Data came from immunoSEQ multiplex PCR; TCRdb stores just in-frame clones and leaves some out. The sample shows 53,000 or so clones, about 88% of them seen only once. Sequenced here: peripheral blood, sampled from a patient treated with radiotherapy plus ipilimumab. The source is a human donor with non-small cell lung cancer that progressed on radiotherapy plus ipilimumab. Some clones in this sample may be carry-over from other donors' samples.

This clone was detected a few times. V is TRBV10-2 and J is TRBJ1-6; D remains ambiguous. From germline, CDR1 is WSHSY and CDR2 SAAADI. Trimming cost V 2 bases and J 5 bases, with 13 bases left between them. This CDR3 has 16 amino acids. In DNA form, the CDR3 reads TGCGCCAGCAGTGAGGGCGGAGGTCCTCATAATTCACCCCTCCACTTT. Protein: CASSEGGGPHNSPLHF.

The chain combines TRBV7-3 with TRBJ2-2, with 8 bases lining up with TRBD1. Germline loops: CDR1 SGHTA, CDR2 FQGTGA. V was pared by 8 bases and J by 6 bases, with 5 bases of the junction left unmatched. The CDR3 runs 13 residues. The CDR3 bases are TGTGCCAGCTCGAGACAGGGGTCCGGGGAGCTGTTTTTT. It specifies CASSRQGSGELFF. Supplemented by reference TRBV7-3 and TRBJ2-2, the full variable domain reads GAGVSQTPSNKVTEKGKYVELRCDPISGHTALYWYRQSLGQGPEFLIYFQGTGAADDSGLPNDRFFAVRPEGSVSTLKIQRTERGDSAVYLCASSRQGSGELFFGEGSRLTVL.

The chain has TRBV7-8 and TRBJ2-7, with 10 bases lining up with TRBD2. The closer fit of TRBJ2-1 to the DNA end suggests the J call may be wrong. The CDR3 is 18 residues long. Germline CDR1 reads SGHVS; CDR2 reads FQNEAQ. In DNA, the CDR3 is TGTGCCAGCAGCCAGGGGAGCGGGGGGGCGGCGGCCTACAATGAGCAGTTCTTC. Translation gives CASSQGSGGAAAYNEQFF.

The chain has TRBV5-1 and TRBJ2-2, with D possibly being TRBD2 (6 bases). The CDR3 extends over 15 amino acids. CDR1 and CDR2 (germline): SGHRS, YFSETQ. V dropped 0 bases and J dropped 0 bases, with 6 bases sitting between them. The CDR3 nucleotides read TGCGCCAGCAGCTTGGGCGGGGCGAACACCGGGGAGCTGTTTTTT. It yields the protein CASSLGGANTGELFF.